This T cell receptor (beta chain) was recovered during a study of T cells in Graves' hyperthyroidism and ophthalmopathy. This clonotype was counted between two and nine times. Authors of the study amplified TCR beta CDR3 regions from RNA transcripts. The primer set for the first-round RT-PCR of the TCR CDR3 was HTBI. TCRdb re-analysed the multiplex PCR reads in MiXCR, keeping a single row per CDR3 protein. Found here are a few hundred thousand distinct CDR3 sequences, less than 20% of them singletons; the top ten hold 7.3%. The ends were cut back, 7 bases at V and 2 bases at J, with 15 bases in the middle. Per the germline V gene, CDR1 is SQVTM and CDR2 is ANQGSEA. This CDR3 contains 14 residues.

The specimen sequenced was blood. The clonotype was recovered from a woman in her 30s with Graves' hyperthyroidism. The chain is built from TRBV29-1 and TRBJ1-5; D might be TRBD1 (5 bases). CDR3 loop: CSALGTGGNQPQHF. CDR3 bases: TGCAGCGCCCTTGGGACTGGCGGCAATCAGCCCCAGCATTTT.